This T cell receptor beta chain originates from a study of T cells in Graves' hyperthyroidism and ophthalmopathy. TCR beta CDR3 sequences were amplified from RNA transcripts. The HTBI primer set served for first-round RT-PCR of the TCR CDR3. Via MiXCR, TCRdb re-called the multiplex PCR reads, giving one row per CDR3 protein. The sample lists 300,000 to 450,000 distinct CDR3 sequences; 13% were seen once. This clonotype was counted ten times or more. This CDR3 spans 13 amino acids. V dropped 8 bases and J dropped 5 bases, with 13 bases sitting between them. The germline gives CDR1 MDHEN, CDR2 SYDVKM. The sample comprised blood. This chain uses TRBV28 with TRBJ2-1, with D uncertain. The sequence was obtained from a woman aged 18-29 years with Graves' hyperthyroidism. The CDR3 loop is CASVTRSDNEQFF. In nucleotides, the CDR3 is TGTGCCAGCGTAACCCGCTCGGACAATGAGCAGTTCTTC.